This entry lists 30 T cell receptor beta chains sequenced from one sample in a study of OX40 agonist ivuxolimab in advanced cancers. Sequenced by immunoSEQ multiplex PCR; TCRdb stores in-frame clones only, minus some. The data show roughly 64,000 clones, with approximately 78% seen just once and roughly 5.2% held by the top ten. The source was CD4+ or CD8+ T cells sorted from blood, collected in a trial of the OX40 agonist ivuxolimab. All receptors come from an adult with an advanced solid tumor such as melanoma, head and neck, liver or kidney cancer.

J is TRBJ2-7 and V is TRBV11-1; 7 bases match TRBD1. The V gene end was trimmed by 1 base and the J gene end by 0 bases; junction bases not matched to a gene: 6. Per the germline V gene, CDR1 is SGHAT and CDR2 is FQDESV (reference sequence). The CDR3 extends over 16 amino acids. The CDR3 DNA reads TGTGCCAGCAGCTTAGGAGGACAGGCGATCTCCTACGAGCAGTACTTC. Translation: CASSLGGQAISYEQYF.

V gene TRBV6-5 combines with J gene TRBJ2-3; unclear D gene. Looked up from germline, CDR1 is MNHEY and CDR2 is SVGAGI. V lost 0 bases, J lost 0 bases, and 1 base lay in between. The CDR3 is 13 residues long. Here the CDR3 reads CASSYSSTDTQYF. CDR3 nucleotide sequence: TGTGCCAGCAGTTACTCTAGCACAGATACGCAGTATTTT.

This chain connects TRBV19 to TRBJ2-7; TRBD1 matches at 8 bases. In germline, CDR1 is LNHDA, CDR2 SQIVND (reference sequence). The CDR3 has 15 amino acids. V dropped 3 bases and J dropped 1; count of bases not matched to a gene: 5. This CDR3 is CASSIDRGESYEQYF. CDR3 DNA: TGTGCCAGTAGTATCGACAGGGGAGAATCCTACGAGCAGTACTTC.

The gene calls are TRBV10-3 and TRBJ2-5, with 7 bases identical to TRBD2. The CDR3 extends over 14 amino acids. Per germline, CDR1 ENHRY and CDR2 SYGVKD. J gave up 5 bases and V 2 bases, and 5 bases lay outside the gene matches. The CDR3: CAISEAGTTETQYF. DNA of the CDR3: TGTGCCATCAGTGAGGCAGGGACTACGGAGACCCAGTACTTC.

The chain is built from TRBV5-5 and TRBJ2-5; D is ambiguous. This CDR3 spans 15 amino acids. The V and J ends lost 1 base and 1 base respectively, with 11 bases between them. Germline V lookup: CDR1 SGHKS, CDR2 YYEKEE (reference sequence). The CDR3 nucleotides are TGTGCCAGCAGCTTGAGTGGGTCACCCCAAGAGACCCAGTACTTC. It codes for CASSLSGSPQETQYF.

The CDR3 DNA is TGCGCCAGCAGCCAAGAAGGCAGGGGATACTATGGCTACACCTTC. It encodes CASSQEGRGYYGYTF. V and J are TRBV4-3 and TRBJ1-2; D possibly corresponds to TRBD1 (6 bases). Trimming removed 0 bases at V and 3 bases at J, with 11 bases between. The CDR3 loop spans 15 amino acids. Germline V lookup: CDR1 LGHNA, CDR2 YSLEER.

This rearrangement joins TRBV6-5 to TRBJ1-4; possible D gene TRBD1, 5 bases. Germline loops: CDR1 MNHEY, CDR2 SVGAGI. This CDR3 is 14 amino acids long. Trimming removed 6 bases from V and 0 bases from J, with 8 bases in between. The CDR3 loop is CASRDTTTNEKLFF. As DNA, the CDR3 is TGTGCCAGCAGGGACACGACAACTAATGAAAAACTGTTTTTT.

This CDR3 reads CASSLETALTDTQYF. The CDR3 nucleotides are TGTGCCAGCAGCTTAGAGACAGCTCTCACAGATACGCAGTATTTT. V is TRBV7-9 and J is TRBJ2-3, with D tentatively TRBD1 (5 bases). Trimming left V 1 base short and J 2 bases short, with 10 bases between. Germline values: CDR1 SEHNR, CDR2 FQNEAQ (reference sequence). This CDR3 is 15 amino acids long.

This rearrangement joins TRBV5-1 to TRBJ2-3, with TRBD1 matching 7 bases. CDR1 is SGHRS and CDR2 is YFSETQ in the germline V gene. This CDR3 comprises 13 residues. V was clipped by 4 bases and J by 3 bases; unmatched bases: 2. The DNA for the CDR3 is TGCGCCAGCAGCCAACAGGGGACAGATACGCAGTATTTT. It yields the protein CASSQQGTDTQYF.

This chain links TRBV28 with TRBJ2-5, with 10 bases fitting TRBD2. The junction had 7 bases not matched to a gene; V was cut back by 2 bases and J by 4 bases. There are 16 residues in the CDR3. Germline V gene lookup returns CDR1 MDHEN and CDR2 SYDVKM. The CDR3 protein is CASSLSGAGGRETQYF. DNA of the CDR3: TGTGCCAGCAGTTTAAGCGGAGCGGGGGGGCGAGAGACCCAGTACTTC.

The chain couples TRBV7-8 to TRBJ2-3, with 8 bases aligning to TRBD2. The CDR3 totals 12 residues. The germline V gene encodes CDR1 SGHVS and CDR2 FQNEAQ. V lost 8 bases and J lost 3; bases outside the gene matches: 1. CDR3 coding DNA: TGTGCCAGCCGCGGGGGGACAGATACGCAGTATTTT. Encoded protein: CASRGGTDTQYF.

The chain has TRBV6-5 and TRBJ1-6, with 7 bases fitting TRBD1. Germline values: CDR1 MNHEY, CDR2 SVGAGI. The V gene end was trimmed by 6 bases and the J gene end by 6 bases; junction bases not matched to a gene: 5. The CDR3 has 14 residues. CDR3 sequence: CASRPDRVNSPLHF. The CDR3 coding sequence is TGTGCCAGCAGACCAGACAGGGTTAATTCACCCCTCCACTTT.

On this clone: The sample contains more than one DNA sequence encoding this CDR3. The J gene is TRBJ2-7, the V gene TRBV6-1, with D uncertain. CDR1 is MNHNS and CDR2 is SASEGT in the germline V gene. V gave up 11 bases and J gave up 5 bases, with 13 bases separating them. The CDR3 runs to 11 residues. CDR3 in DNA: TGTGCCCACGGAGTGGGCCACGAGCAGTACTTC. This gives the protein CAHGVGHEQYF.

J is TRBJ1-2 and V is TRBV18; D is unresolved. V lost 2 bases to trimming and J lost 3 bases, with 16 bases between them. The CDR3 consists of 16 residues. The germline V gene encodes CDR1 KGHSH and CDR2 LQKENI. The CDR3 bases are TGTGCCAGCTCACCAAGTGTGACGACACGAGACTATGGCTACACCTTC. It encodes CASSPSVTTRDYGYTF.

The chain recombines TRBV18 with TRBJ1-2, with D uncertain. Trimming removed 2 bases from V and 0 bases from J, with 16 bases in between. CDR3 length equals 17 residues. Germline CDR1 reads KGHSH; CDR2 reads LQKENI. The CDR3 loop reads CASSPRRTSETNYGYTF. For the CDR3, the DNA is TGTGCCAGCTCACCAAGGAGAACATCCGAGACTAACTATGGCTACACCTTC.

This chain connects TRBV5-6 to TRBJ1-1; D might be TRBD1 (5 bases). V lost 6 bases and J 5 bases, leaving 14 bases between the germline ends. This CDR3 is 13 amino acids long. CDR1 is SGHDT and CDR2 is YYEEEE in the germline V gene. The CDR3 DNA sequence: TGTGCCAGCACAGATGGGGGTCGGACTGAAGCTTTCTTT. This gives the protein CASTDGGRTEAFF.

This chain connects TRBV5-1 to TRBJ2-1; D may be TRBD1 or TRBD2 (6 bases each). Germline V lookup: CDR1 SGHRS, CDR2 YFSETQ. The V end lost 4 bases, the J end lost 1 base, and 12 bases lay between the germline ends. The CDR3 covers 15 residues. CDR3 region: CASSPGGGSYNEQFF. The DNA of the CDR3 is TGCGCCAGCAGCCCTGGAGGGGGATCCTACAATGAGCAGTTCTTC.

V usage is TRBV11-3 and J usage is TRBJ1-1; the D is unclear. V lost 5 bases and J 0 bases, leaving 4 bases between the germline ends. The germline CDR1 and CDR2 sequences are SGHNT and YENEEA. The length of the CDR3 is 12 residues. The CDR3 protein is CASSVLNTEAFF. CDR3 DNA sequence: TGTGCCAGCAGCGTCTTGAACACTGAAGCTTTCTTT.

The chain recombines TRBV6-1 with TRBJ1-2; D unresolved. This CDR3 has 14 amino acids. Trimming took off 7 bases at V and 4 bases at J, with 16 bases between the two ends. CDR1 is MNHNS and CDR2 is SASEGT in the germline V gene. In DNA, the CDR3 is TGTGCCAGCATGATGCTACAGCCAGCCTATGGCTACACCTTC. It codes for CASMMLQPAYGYTF.

This clone was observed a single time. The gene calls are TRBV19 and TRBJ1-2; D unresolved. The CDR3 loop spans 13 amino acids. V lost 8 bases and J 3 bases, leaving 13 bases between the germline ends. Germline-derived CDR1 and CDR2 are LNHDA and SQIVND (reference sequence). CDR3 region: CASRNSGDYGYTF. CDR3 coding DNA: TGTGCCAGTCGAAACAGCGGGGACTATGGCTACACCTTC.

The chain links TRBV4-2 to TRBJ2-3; D is undetermined. This CDR3 is 11 amino acids long. Germline V CDR1 and CDR2: LGHNA, YNFKEQ. Trimming cost V 1 base and J 4 bases, with 0 bases left between them. The CDR3 loop is CASSQADTQYF. The DNA of the CDR3 is TGTGCCAGCAGCCAAGCAGATACGCAGTATTTT.

The rearrangement joins TRBV11-1 to TRBJ1-1, with TRBD1 identical over 7 bases. This CDR3 region has 13 residues. With 5 bases clipped from V and 2 bases from J, the junction kept 2 bases outside the gene matches. Looked up from germline, CDR1 is SGHAT and CDR2 is FQDESV (reference sequence). The CDR3 loop reads CASSRQGNTEAFF. CDR3 nucleotide sequence: TGTGCCAGCAGCCGACAGGGCAACACTGAAGCTTTCTTT. Supplemented by reference TRBV11-1 and TRBJ1-1, the full variable domain reads EAEVAQSPRYKITEKSQAVAFWCDPISGHATLYWYRQILGQGPELLVQFQDESVVDDSQLPKDRFSAERLKGVDSTLKIQPAELGDSAMYLCASSRQGNTEAFFGQGTRLTVV.

The chain links TRBV4-3 to TRBJ2-7; D might be TRBD1 or TRBD2, each matching 6 bases. V lost 0 bases, J lost 3 bases, and 21 bases lay in between. CDR3 length equals 18 residues. Germline V gene sequence: CDR1 LGHNA, CDR2 YSLEER. The CDR3 is CASSQDVGVRGASYEQYF. The CDR3 region has the DNA TGCGCCAGCAGCCAAGATGTCGGGGTGAGGGGGGCTAGCTACGAGCAGTACTTC.

This clone was detected only a few times. The chain carries TRBV5-1 and TRBJ2-2; 10 nucleotides match TRBD1. The CDR3 is 17 amino acids. Trimming took 0 bases from V and 4 from J; bases not matched to a gene: 6. Germline-derived CDR1 and CDR2 are SGHRS and YFSETQ. The DNA for the CDR3 is TGCGCCAGCAGCTTGGGACAGGGGGCGTTCCTCACCGGGGAGCTGTTTTTT. Translation: CASSLGQGAFLTGELFF.

This clone was counted between two and nine times. The chain is built from TRBV7-2 and TRBJ2-1; D might be TRBD1 or TRBD2, each matching 5 bases. Trimming took off 7 bases at V and 5 bases at J, with 18 bases between the two ends. Germline CDR1 is SGHTA and CDR2 is FQGNSA. This CDR3 comprises 15 residues. CDR3 protein: CASTPQGGGNNEQFF. CDR3 DNA: TGTGCCAGCACCCCTCAGGGTGGGGGAAACAATGAGCAGTTCTTC.

This chain uses TRBV19 with TRBJ2-3; D gene uncertain. With 10 bases removed from V and 5 bases from J, the gap between germline ends came to 10 bases. Germline CDR1 reads LNHDA; CDR2 reads SQIVND (reference sequence). The CDR3 has 11 residues. In nucleotides, the CDR3 is TGTGCCACTTTAAACGGAGATACGCAGTATTTT. This translates into CATLNGDTQYF.

The V and J genes are TRBV19 and TRBJ1-2; 7 bases agree with TRBD1. The CDR3 is 12 amino acids. J gave up 5 bases and V 6 bases, and 3 bases lay outside the gene matches. Germline V gives CDR1 LNHDA, CDR2 SQIVND (reference sequence). The DNA for the CDR3 is TGTGCCAGTAGAAGGACAGGTTATGGCTACACCTTC. The encoded protein is CASRRTGYGYTF.

Details on this clone: The same CDR3 is also encoded by other DNA sequences in this sample. The V call is TRBV19, the J call TRBJ2-7, with a weak D call TRBD1 (6 bases). Germline V CDR1 and CDR2: LNHDA, SQIVND (reference sequence). This CDR3 is 15 amino acids long. Trimming stripped 5 bases from V and 6 bases from J, with 20 bases between. The CDR3 sequence is CASSSVQGSSGEQYF. The CDR3 bases are TGTGCCAGTAGTTCGGTCCAGGGGTCTTCGGGCGAGCAGTACTTC.

This sequence joins TRBV6-5 and TRBJ2-7, with a tentative D call TRBD1 (6 bases). Trimming removed 7 bases at V and 10 bases at J, with 20 bases between. Germline CDR1 is MNHEY and CDR2 is SVGAGI. The CDR3 extends over 13 amino acids. The CDR3 DNA is TGTGCCAGCACCCCGGGATGGGGGCTTGATCAGTACTTC. Translation: CASTPGWGLDQYF.

The V call is TRBV29-1, the J call TRBJ2-3; a possible D gene is TRBD1 (5 bases). CDR1 and CDR2 from the germline V gene are SQVTM and ANQGSEA. Trimming stripped 6 bases from V and 4 bases from J, with 14 bases between. The CDR3 is 13 residues long. The CDR3 nucleotides read TGCAGCGTCCGGACATACTCGGCAGATACGCAGTATTTT. The encoded protein is CSVRTYSADTQYF.